A selection of T cell receptor beta chains follows, all from one sample in a study of PD-L1 blockade in urothelial cancer. Assay used: immunoSEQ multiplex PCR; TCRdb lists only in-frame clones, some missing. The profile covers tens of thousands of clones, with more than 75% appearing a single time and about 1.7% taken by the ten largest. Sequencing used PBMCs, obtained around atezolizumab (anti-PD-L1) treatment. The receptors were sampled from a man aged 50-59 years with urothelial cancer. Both conserved end residues are part of each CDR3. Fields, in order: D gene, clone size, V gene, J gene, CDR3 DNA, CDR3 protein. D genes are given only for firm matches. The size field is filled for only some rows; it gives once, few, many or a size class.

>TRBD1|-|TRBV10-1|TRBJ1-1
TGCGCCAGCAGTGAGTCGAAGGGGATAAGGGGGACAGGCACTGAAGCTTTCTTT
CASSESKGIRGTGTEAFF
>-|-|TRBV5-1|TRBJ1-1
TGCGCCAGCAGCTTGGGGGGGGGCATGAGGCCTGAAGCTTTCTTT
CASSLGGGMRPEAFF
>-|-|TRBV5-5|TRBJ1-2
TGTGCCAGCAGCTTGTTGGGCTCCCAGGGCTACACCTTC
CASSLLGSQGYTF
>-|once|TRBV10-3|TRBJ1-5
TGTGCCATCAGCACGGACGGGGGAAGTCAGCCCCAGCATTTT
CAISTDGGSQPQHF
>TRBD1|-|TRBV10-3|TRBJ2-5
TGTGCCATCAGTGGACAGGGGGAAGAGACCCAGTACTTC
CAISGQGEETQYF
>-|-|TRBV5-5|TRBJ1-3
TGTGCCAGCAGCTCTCAGACAGCGATAGCATCTGGAAACACCATATATTTT
CASSSQTAIASGNTIYF
>TRBD2|-|TRBV20-1|TRBJ2-7
TGCAGTGCCCGGGCTAGCGGCGAGCAGTACTTC
CSARASGEQYF
>TRBD1|-|TRBV6-1|TRBJ2-7
TGTGCCAGCCGGGACAGCTCCTACGAGCAGTACTTC
CASRDSSYEQYF
>-|-|TRBV7-6|TRBJ1-1
TGTGCCAGCAGCTTAGCGATGCAGGGGACGGGCACTGAAGCTTTCTTT
CASSLAMQGTGTEAFF
>-|-|TRBV19|TRBJ1-1
TGTGCCAGTAGTATAGGGGGGCCCGCTGAAGCTTTCTTT
CASSIGGPAEAFF
>TRBD2|-|TRBV19|TRBJ2-7
TGTGCCAGTAGTATGGGACTAGCGGAGGGGGAGCAGTACTTC
CASSMGLAEGEQYF
>-|few|TRBV2|TRBJ1-1
TGTGCCAGCAGGGGTCGTGTCCGGGGAACTGAAGCTTTCTTT
CASRGRVRGTEAFF
>-|once|TRBV7-9|TRBJ1-1
TGTGCCAGCAGCGTACAAGCTGAAGCTTTCTTT
CASSVQAEAFF
>-|-|TRBV9|TRBJ2-7
TGTGCCAGCAGCGTAGGACTTGCCCTAGCCTACGAGCAGTACTTC
CASSVGLALAYEQYF
>TRBD1|once|TRBV6-5|TRBJ2-1
TGTGCCAGCAGTTACTCGAATAACAGGGGTGGGCAGTTCTTC
CASSYSNNRGGQFF
>-|-|TRBV4-1|TRBJ2-1
TGCGCCAGCAGCCAAGTGGCTCTGCTGTCCTACAATGAGCAGTTCTTC
CASSQVALLSYNEQFF
>-|-|TRBV18|TRBJ2-7
TGTGCCAGCTCGGGCAGCTCCTACGAGCAGTACTTC
CASSGSSYEQYF
>-|-|TRBV5-3|TRBJ2-2
TGTGCCAGAAGCGTAGGACTTAACACCGGGGAGCTGTTTTTT
CARSVGLNTGELFF
>-|-|TRBV4-1|TRBJ2-2
TGCGCCAGCAGGCCCCTACCCCGGGCCGGGGAGCTGTTTTTT
CASRPLPRAGELFF
>-|-|TRBV19|TRBJ2-2
TGTGCCAGTAGTATTAGGGCGCCCGGGAAGGCCGGGGAGCTGTTTTTT
CASSIRAPGKAGELFF
>-|-|TRBV7-9|TRBJ1-2
TGTGCCAGCAGCTTGCTGGAGCTAGGCGGCTACACCTTC
CASSLLELGGYTF
>-|-|TRBV19|TRBJ2-5
TGTGCCAGTAGTATGGTCCAGGGGTACGAGACCCAGTACTTC
CASSMVQGYETQYF
>TRBD1|once|TRBV30|TRBJ2-3
TGTGCCTGGAGGACAGGGAGTATAGCAGGAGATACGCAGTATTTT
CAWRTGSIAGDTQYF
>TRBD2|-|TRBV11-3|TRBJ2-1
TGTGCCAGCAGCCCCGGGAGGGGGGCAGTCGATGAGCAGTTCTTC
CASSPGRGAVDEQFF
>TRBD2|-|TRBV9|TRBJ2-1
TGTGCCAGCAATCGGATGGCGGGAGACAATGAGCAGTTCTTC
CASNRMAGDNEQFF
>TRBD2|-|TRBV30|TRBJ2-1
TGTGCCTGGAGTTTATTCGAGGGACTAGCTGTATTCTTC
CAWSLFEGLAVFF
>-|few|TRBV29-1|TRBJ1-1
TGCAGCGTCAGCAGGGACAAGAACACTGAAGCTTTCTTT
CSVSRDKNTEAFF
>-|-|TRBV5-1|TRBJ2-3
TGCGCCAGCAGCTTGGGTGGGGAGCATTACACAGATACGCAGTATTTT
CASSLGGEHYTDTQYF